The 29 T cell receptor beta chains below all came from one sample that was sequenced in a study of T-cell memory formation after mild COVID-19. TCRdb independently ran MiXCR on the 5' RACE reads; one entry per CDR3 protein. The sample has roughly 110,000 distinct CDR3 sequences, over 15% seen once. The sequenced sample was PBMCs or a T cell subset sorted from them (not recorded which). The receptors derive from an adult woman who had mild COVID-19 (a few samples of this study predate the infection). Cell type and time point are not known.

Only a few counts were recorded for this clonotype. The V and J genes are TRBV14 and TRBJ2-7, with D possibly TRBD1 on 5 matching bases. The CDR3 extends over 14 amino acids. Germline assignment: CDR1 SGHDN and CDR2 FVKESK. V was clipped by 3 bases and J by 3 bases, with 12 bases between them. CDR3 DNA sequence: TGTGCCAGCAGCCAGCAGACAGCTAGCTACGAGCAGTACTTC. Encoded protein: CASSQQTASYEQYF.

The J gene is TRBJ1-1, the V gene TRBV9; D is unresolved. V was pared by 4 bases and J by 1 base, with 11 bases between. Looked up from germline, CDR1 is SGDLS and CDR2 is YYNGEE. The CDR3 loop spans 14 amino acids. The CDR3 reads CASSTSEGNTEAFF. CDR3 nucleotides: TGTGCCAGCAGCACTAGTGAGGGGAACACTGAAGCTTTCTTT.

This clonotype was found many times. One end of the junction varies from germline; a read error may be responsible. The chain is built from TRBV20-1 and TRBJ1-4; the match to TRBD1 covers 7 bases. In germline, CDR1 is DFQATT, CDR2 SNEGSKA (reference sequence). The CDR3 extends over 14 amino acids. This chain's CDR3 is CSASEDRTSEKLFF. CDR3 in DNA: TGCAGTGCTAGTGAGGACAGGACTAGTGAAAAACTGTTTTTT.

Only a few counts were recorded for this clonotype. The CDR3 DNA follows: TGTGCCAGCAGTGGAGGGACAAGAACCTACGAGCAGTACTTC. Translated: CASSGGTRTYEQYF. This chain connects TRBV25-1 to TRBJ2-7; D may be TRBD1 (6 bases). The germline CDR1 and CDR2 sequences are MGHDK and SYGVNS. Trimming left V 4 bases short and J 2 bases short, with 12 bases between. This CDR3 spans 14 amino acids.

This clonotype has ten or more counts. This chain connects TRBV6-5 to TRBJ2-3; TRBD2 aligns across 7 bases. The CDR3 contains 15 residues. The V gene end was trimmed by 6 bases and the J gene end by 0 bases; junction bases not matched to a gene: 6. Germline V gives CDR1 MNHEY, CDR2 SVGAGI. The CDR3 DNA is TGTGCCAGCAGCCAACTAGCGCCTAGCACAGATACGCAGTATTTT. This sequence encodes CASSQLAPSTDTQYF.

This clonotype showed up just a few times. J is TRBJ2-7 and V is TRBV7-8; the D gene is possibly TRBD2 (6 bases). From germline, CDR1 is SGHVS and CDR2 FQNEAQ. The CDR3 is 14 residues long. V lost 1 base, J lost 6 bases, and 13 bases lay in between. CDR3 DNA sequence: TGTGCCAGCAGCTTAGGTAGTTTGGGAGGCGAGCAGTACTTC. This codes for CASSLGSLGGEQYF.

The table lists this clonotype with a few counts. The V and J genes are TRBV4-1 and TRBJ2-7, with D tentatively TRBD2 (6 bases). This CDR3 contains 15 residues. Between the trimmed V and J ends, which lost 1 base and 2 bases, there was a span of 12 bases. The germline CDR1 and CDR2 sequences are MGHRA and YSYEKL. CDR3 coding DNA: TGCGCCAGCAGCCAAGGTTTGGGACTCACCTACGAGCAGTACTTC. It translates to CASSQGLGLTYEQYF.

The chain carries TRBV5-5 and TRBJ1-5, with D unresolved. The CDR3 runs 15 residues. Germline V gene data show CDR1 as SGHKS and CDR2 as YYEKEE (reference sequence). V lost 4 bases and J lost 0, with 11 bases in between. This CDR3 reads CASSLGVTSNQPQHF. As DNA, the CDR3 is TGTGCCAGCAGCCTGGGTGTCACTAGCAATCAGCCCCAGCATTTT.

This clonotype came up many times. The J gene is TRBJ2-2, the V gene TRBV12-3 or TRBV12-4; no clear D gene. The CDR3 loop spans 12 amino acids. The ends were cut back, 5 bases at V and 5 bases at J, with 6 bases in the middle. The CDR3 protein is CASSPDTGELFF. In DNA, the CDR3 is TGTGCCAGCAGTCCCGATACCGGGGAGCTGTTTTTT.

This clonotype has ten or more counts. The CDR3 is CASRGDNLEKLFF. The CDR3 DNA sequence: TGTGCCAGCAGGGGGGACAACCTTGAAAAACTGTTTTTT. J is TRBJ1-4 and V is TRBV12-3 or TRBV12-4, with D possibly matching TRBD1 (6 bases). Between the trimmed V and J ends, which lost 6 bases and 7 bases, there was a span of 12 bases. The CDR3 has 13 residues.

The rearrangement uses TRBV6-6 and TRBJ2-1; 11 bases fit TRBD2. J lost 5 bases, V lost 10 bases, and 1 base had no gene match. The CDR3 loop spans 12 amino acids. Germline assignment: CDR1 MNHNY and CDR2 SVGAGI (reference sequence). CDR3 nucleotides: TGTGCCACGGGACTAGCGGACAATGAGCAGTTCTTC. This gives the protein CATGLADNEQFF.

The rearrangement joins TRBV5-1 to TRBJ2-3; 10 nucleotides align to TRBD2. V dropped 0 bases and J dropped 5; count of bases not matched to a gene: 0. The CDR3 length is 14 residues. CDR1 is SGHRS and CDR2 is YFSETQ in the germline V gene. The CDR3 sequence is CASSLERGGDTQYF. The CDR3 bases are TGCGCCAGCAGCTTGGAGCGGGGGGGAGATACGCAGTATTTT. Drawing the rest from reference TRBV5-1 and TRBJ2-3, the complete variable domain is KAGVTQTPRYLIKTRGQQVTLSCSPISGHRSVSWYQQTPGQGLQFLFEYFSETQRNKGNFPGRFSGRQFSNSRSEMNVSTLELGDSALYLCASSLERGGDTQYFGPGTRLTVL.

Only a few counts were recorded for this clonotype. The chain recombines TRBV5-1 with TRBJ1-1; unclear D gene. This CDR3 region has 15 residues. V shed 4 bases and J shed 6 bases, with 19 bases lying between them. The germline CDR1 and CDR2 sequences are SGHRS and YFSETQ. This chain's CDR3 is CASSPGNGQLPEAFF. DNA of the CDR3: TGCGCCAGCAGCCCCGGTAACGGTCAATTGCCTGAAGCTTTCTTT.

The chain couples TRBV7-2 to TRBJ2-1, with D maybe TRBD1 (6 bases). V dropped 5 bases and J dropped 8 bases, with 19 bases sitting between them. CDR3 length equals 15 residues. The germline V gene has CDR1 SGHTA and CDR2 FQGNSA. The CDR3 here is CASSTPDRSWHEQFF. Written as DNA, the CDR3 is TGTGCCAGCAGCACCCCCGACAGGTCTTGGCATGAGCAGTTCTTC.

The chain combines TRBV15 with TRBJ2-2; TRBD1 is a possible D gene (6 bases). Germline V CDR1 and CDR2: LNHNV, YYDKDF (reference sequence). Between the trimmed V and J ends, which lost 9 bases and 1 base, there was a span of 9 bases. This CDR3 has 13 residues. DNA for the CDR3: TGTGCCACTCAGGGGAGGAACACCGGGGAGCTGTTTTTT. This translates into CATQGRNTGELFF.

J is TRBJ1-1 and V is TRBV7-8, with 7 bases lining up with TRBD1. CDR3 length: 13 residues. Per the germline V gene, CDR1 is SGHVS and CDR2 is FQNEAQ. V shed 7 bases and J 1 base; nucleotides not matched to a gene: 3. The CDR3 loop reads CASNGQANTEAFF. For the CDR3, the DNA is TGTGCCAGCAACGGACAGGCGAACACTGAAGCTTTCTTT.

This clonotype was found once. This chain uses TRBV2 with TRBJ1-1, with TRBD1 as a possible D gene (5 bases). CDR3 length equals 14 residues. Trimming pared 8 bases from V and 4 bases from J, leaving 17 bases between. The germline V gene has CDR1 SNHLY and CDR2 FYNNEI. The CDR3 here is CASEPGVTLTEAFF. As DNA, the CDR3 is TGTGCCAGCGAACCGGGGGTAACGCTCACTGAAGCTTTCTTT.

This chain joins TRBV18 and TRBJ2-1; the D gene is possibly TRBD1 (6 bases). The germline CDR1 and CDR2 sequences are KGHSH and LQKENI. The CDR3 contains 13 residues. With 5 bases removed from V and 8 bases from J, the gap between germline ends came to 13 bases. Here the CDR3 DNA reads TGTGCCAGCTCATCAGGGGTCAGGGATGAGCAGTTCTTC. Residues: CASSSGVRDEQFF.

This clonotype has more than one count but fewer than ten. This chain links TRBV4-1 with TRBJ1-1; D may be TRBD1 (5 bases). The V and J ends lost 0 bases and 3 bases respectively, with 14 bases between them. The CDR3 runs to 16 residues. Germline lookup yields CDR1 MGHRA and CDR2 YSYEKL. The CDR3 coding sequence is TGCGCCAGCAGCCAAGAAGGTCTGGGGGGTGACACTGAAGCTTTCTTT. It codes for CASSQEGLGGDTEAFF.

This chain links TRBV7-2 with TRBJ2-1; 8 nucleotides match TRBD2. Germline lookup yields CDR1 SGHTA and CDR2 FQGNSA. The CDR3 is 14 residues long. The trim removed 7 bases at V and 5 bases at J, leaving 7 bases unmatched. The CDR3 sequence: CASTWSGGNNEQFF. Here the CDR3 DNA reads TGTGCCAGCACCTGGAGCGGGGGTAACAATGAGCAGTTCTTC.

The chain carries TRBV7-9 and TRBJ2-7, with a tentative D call TRBD2 (6 bases). Deletions cut 8 bases from V and 2 bases from J, with 13 bases between. Germline values: CDR1 SEHNR, CDR2 FQNEAQ (reference sequence). This CDR3 has 13 amino acids. DNA for the CDR3: TGTGCCAGCGGGGGAGGAGCTACCTACGAGCAGTACTTC. Its translation is CASGGGATYEQYF.

The gene calls are TRBV6-2 or TRBV6-3 and TRBJ2-3; 9 nucleotides agree with TRBD1. The CDR3 length is 16 residues. J was trimmed by 0 bases and V by 7 bases; bases with no gene match: 8. Germline CDR1 MNHEY, CDR2 SVGEGT. CDR3 sequence: CASNQYGTGSTDTQYF. The DNA for the CDR3 is TGTGCCAGCAACCAGTACGGGACAGGGAGCACAGATACGCAGTATTTT.

This clonotype came up many times. The V and J genes are TRBV12-3 or TRBV12-4 and TRBJ1-1; D gene unclear. Trimming removed 3 bases from V and 1 base from J, with 6 bases in between. The CDR3 contains 13 residues. The CDR3 loop reads CASSLWGNTEAFF. The DNA for the CDR3 is TGTGCCAGCAGTTTGTGGGGGAACACTGAAGCTTTCTTT.

The sample holds a few counts of this clonotype. This chain connects TRBV11-3 to TRBJ2-7; D gene unclear. Trimming took 5 bases from V and 3 from J, leaving 20 bases between them. CDR3 length equals 16 residues. Germline loops: CDR1 SGHNT, CDR2 YENEEA. The CDR3 region has the DNA TGTGCCAGCAGCACCATAACCGGGCCCGGTGACTACGAGCAGTACTTC. Residues: CASSTITGPGDYEQYF.

The genes are TRBV2 and TRBJ2-7; tentatively, D is TRBD2 (6 bases). The length of the CDR3 is 12 residues. The V and J ends lost 9 bases and 2 bases respectively, with 11 bases between them. Germline V lookup: CDR1 SNHLY, CDR2 FYNNEI. The CDR3 region is CARGGSTYEQYF. CDR3 nucleotides: TGTGCCAGGGGAGGCTCCACCTACGAGCAGTACTTC. Full variable domain (outside the CDR3, taken from reference TRBV2 and TRBJ2-7): EPEVTQTPSHQVTQMGQEVILRCVPISNHLYFYWYRQILGQKVEFLVSFYNNEISEKSEIFDDQFSVERPDGSNFTLKIRSTKLEDSAMYFCARGGSTYEQYFGPGTRLTVT.

The rearrangement joins TRBV12-3 or TRBV12-4 to TRBJ2-3, with D possibly being TRBD2 (5 bases). The ends were cut back, 4 bases at V and 1 base at J, with 9 bases in the middle. The CDR3 is made up of 14 amino acids. CDR3 nucleotide sequence: TGTGCCAGCAGTTCCTTAGCGCGCACAGATACGCAGTATTTT. Encoded protein: CASSSLARTDTQYF.

This clonotype was observed once. The chain is built from TRBV14 and TRBJ2-1, with 7 bases fitting TRBD1. The V gene's germline CDR1 is SGHDN and CDR2 FVKESK. V lost 4 bases to trimming and J lost 8 bases; unmatched junction nucleotides: 8. The CDR3 length is 14 residues. The CDR3 region is CASSLPTGWHEQFF. The CDR3, as DNA: TGTGCCAGCAGCCTCCCGACAGGGTGGCATGAGCAGTTCTTC.

The chain joins TRBV29-1 to TRBJ2-1; D call uncertain. The V end lost 5 bases, the J end lost 0 bases, and 8 bases lay between the germline ends. Germline V CDR1 and CDR2: SQVTM, ANQGSEA. CDR3 length: 13 residues. The CDR3 coding sequence is TGCAGCGTTCGGGTGATCTCCTACAATGAGCAGTTCTTC. It translates to CSVRVISYNEQFF.

V and J are TRBV29-1 and TRBJ1-3, with D uncertain. This CDR3 region has 14 residues. Trimming pared 6 bases from V and 0 bases from J, leaving 12 bases between. CDR1 and CDR2 (germline): SQVTM, ANQGSEA. CDR3 region: CSVPGPSSGNTIYF. The CDR3 nucleotides read TGCAGCGTACCGGGCCCAAGCTCTGGAAACACCATATATTTT.